A selection of T cell receptor beta chains follows, all from one sample in a study of beta chain features in type 1 diabetes. Here immunoSEQ multiplex PCR was the method, and the copy in TCRdb shows in-frame clones only, minus some. The data show about 360,000 clones, around 12% seen once. The source material was naive CD4+ T cells from blood. The source of these receptors is a man younger than 35 in good health. Both conserved end residues are part of each CDR3. Each record gives: J gene, clone size, CDR3 length, D gene, V gene, CDR3 protein, CDR3 DNA. A D gene is named only where the DNA matches it firmly. Some rows mark clone size as missing; the rest say once, few, many or name a class of expanded clone.

TRBJ2-1 - 17 - TRBV7-2 CASSLSGVSGRGHEQFF TGTGCCAGCAGCTTATCAGGCGTTAGCGGTAGGGGGCATGAGCAGTTCTTC
TRBJ2-2 - 15 TRBD1 TRBV2 CASSRDRTNTGELFF TGTGCCAGCAGTCGGGACAGGACGAACACCGGGGAGCTGTTTTTT
TRBJ2-5 few 14 TRBD2 TRBV7-2 CASKLGGPQETQYF TGTGCCAGCAAACTGGGAGGGCCCCAAGAGACCCAGTACTTC
TRBJ2-1 - 14 TRBD1 TRBV18 CASSPPGTENEQFF TGTGCCAGCTCACCACCGGGGACAGAAAATGAGCAGTTCTTC
TRBJ1-1 - 13 - TRBV30 CAWCQRLNTEAFF TGTGCCTGGTGTCAACGGTTGAACACTGAAGCTTTCTTT
TRBJ2-7 few 16 TRBD2 TRBV25-1 CASSDQTSGFTYEQYF TGTGCCAGCAGTGATCAGACTAGCGGGTTTACCTACGAGCAGTACTTC
TRBJ2-4 - 19 TRBD2 TRBV5-6 CASSRATGLALVAKNIQYF TGTGCCAGCAGCCGGGCGACGGGACTAGCCCTTGTAGCCAAAAACATTCAGTACTTC
TRBJ2-2 few 16 TRBD1 TRBV6-1 CASSEIGTGITGELFF TGTGCCAGCAGTGAAATAGGGACAGGGATTACCGGGGAGCTGTTTTTT
TRBJ2-2 few 14 - TRBV4-1 CASSQDEGVGELFF TGCGCCAGCAGCCAAGATGAAGGGGTCGGGGAGCTGTTTTTT
TRBJ2-6 - 17 TRBD1 TRBV4-3 CASSQDGTGSGANVLTF TGCGCCAGCAGCCAAGATGGGACAGGCTCTGGGGCCAACGTCCTGACTTTC
TRBJ1-2 few 14 - TRBV30 CAWQLDRLAGGYTF TGTGCCTGGCAACTTGACAGGTTGGCGGGTGGCTACACCTTC
TRBJ2-7 - 16 - TRBV19 CASSRRGGTALYEQYF TGTGCCAGTAGTAGGAGGGGCGGGACGGCGTTGTACGAGCAGTACTTC
TRBJ2-7 - 15 - TRBV7-3 CASSLGLGSSYEQYF TGTGCCAGCAGCTTAGGGTTGGGCAGTTCCTACGAGCAGTACTTC
TRBJ1-4 few 14 TRBD1 TRBV18 CASSRTGEQEKLFF TGTGCCAGCTCACGGACAGGGGAGCAAGAAAAACTGTTTTTT
TRBJ2-7 - 14 - TRBV27 CASSLTLDKDEQYF TGTGCCAGCAGTTTAACCCTGGACAAGGACGAGCAGTACTTC
TRBJ2-5 few 15 TRBD1 TRBV4-3 CASSQLQGVRETQYF TGCGCCAGCAGCCAGTTACAGGGGGTCCGAGAGACCCAGTACTTC
TRBJ1-2 few 16 TRBD1 TRBV28 CASRSWTGGSNYGYTF TGTGCCAGCAGGAGTTGGACAGGGGGGAGCAACTATGGCTACACCTTC
TRBJ1-1 - 15 TRBD1 TRBV7-9 CASSSGQGGYTEAFF TGTGCCAGCAGCTCTGGACAGGGTGGATACACTGAAGCTTTCTTT
TRBJ2-1 few 13 TRBD1 TRBV4-3 CASSHDRAGEQFF TGCGCCAGCAGCCACGACAGGGCAGGTGAGCAGTTCTTC
TRBJ1-2 - 13 TRBD1 TRBV19 CAMRQGQNYGYTF TGTGCCATGAGACAGGGACAAAACTATGGCTACACCTTC
TRBJ2-5 few 15 TRBD2 TRBV7-9 CASTEGPGLQETQYF TGTGCCAGCACCGAGGGGCCGGGACTACAAGAGACCCAGTACTTC
TRBJ2-3 - 16 TRBD2 TRBV5-1 CASKAPTSGSGDTQYF TGCGCCAGCAAGGCCCCTACTAGCGGGAGTGGAGATACGCAGTATTTT
TRBJ2-1 - 11 - TRBV20-1 CSAHMLAEQFF TGCAGTGCCCACATGCTAGCAGAGCAGTTCTTC
TRBJ2-1 few 15 - TRBV4-3 CASSQDLGGAPEQFF TGCGCCAGCAGCCAAGATCTAGGGGGGGCCCCTGAGCAGTTCTTC
TRBJ1-2 few 13 - TRBV29-1 CSVGTRGGSGYTF TGCAGCGTTGGGACTAGGGGGGGCTCCGGCTACACCTTC
TRBJ1-1 - 15 - TRBV14 CASSLRYQWNTEAFF TGTGCCAGCAGCCTAAGATATCAGTGGAACACTGAAGCTTTCTTT
TRBJ2-3 many 12 - TRBV7-9 CASSQITDTQYF TGTGCCAGCAGCCAAATCACAGATACGCAGTATTTT
TRBJ2-4 - 13 - TRBV6-6 CASTQNQGNIQYF TGTGCCAGCACCCAAAATCAGGGGAACATTCAGTACTTC
TRBJ2-2 few 16 TRBD2 TRBV29-1 CSVDGLAGGPGGELFF TGCAGCGTTGATGGGCTAGCGGGAGGGCCGGGCGGGGAGCTGTTTTTT
TRBJ1-2 - 15 TRBD1 TRBV6-5 CASSYSGQGSYGYTF TGTGCCAGCAGTTATTCGGGACAGGGAAGCTATGGCTACACCTTC
TRBJ1-2 few 12 - TRBV14 CASSQTYGSYTF TGTGCCAGCAGCCAGACCTACGGGAGCTACACCTTC
TRBJ2-1 few 11 TRBD2 TRBV7-2 CASRLAGEQFF TGTGCCAGCAGACTAGCGGGAGAGCAGTTCTTC
TRBJ2-1 few 15 TRBD1 TRBV18 CASSPDRSSYNEQFF TGTGCCAGCTCACCGGACAGGAGCTCCTACAATGAGCAGTTCTTC
TRBJ1-1 - 14 - TRBV18 CASSPKSMNTEAFF TGTGCCAGCTCACCAAAGAGCATGAACACTGAAGCTTTCTTT
TRBJ2-3 - 16 - TRBV25-1 CASSELQGRGTDTQYF TGTGCCAGCAGTGAATTGCAGGGGCGGGGCACAGATACGCAGTATTTT
TRBJ1-1 few 16 TRBD1 TRBV9 CASSVTGGPRNTEAFF TGTGCCAGCAGCGTGACAGGGGGACCTCGGAACACTGAAGCTTTCTTT
TRBJ2-3 - 15 - TRBV9 CASSASGVVGDTQYF TGTGCCAGCAGCGCATCGGGGGTTGTGGGAGATACGCAGTATTTT
TRBJ2-1 - 15 TRBD1 TRBV30 CAWSRDRDFGNEQFF TGTGCCTGGAGCCGAGACAGGGATTTTGGCAATGAGCAGTTCTTC
TRBJ2-1 - 13 - TRBV7-2 CASSLMLFREQFF TGTGCCAGCAGCTTAATGTTATTCCGTGAGCAGTTCTTC
TRBJ1-2 - 12 - TRBV5-1 CASSLLGRGYTF TGCGCCAGCAGCTTGCTGGGGAGGGGCTACACCTTC
TRBJ2-7 - 15 TRBD2 TRBV5-4 CASSPEGGGAYEQYF TGTGCCAGCAGCCCGGAGGGCGGGGGGGCGTACGAGCAGTACTTC
TRBJ1-1 few 13 - TRBV5-1 CASSFAGGTEAFF TGCGCCAGCAGCTTCGCCGGGGGCACTGAAGCTTTCTTT
TRBJ1-2 - 16 - TRBV28 CASSSYSRDVNYGYTF TGTGCCAGCAGTTCCTACAGTCGGGATGTAAACTATGGCTACACCTTC
TRBJ1-2 - 17 - TRBV27 CASSRTGTTAGNYGYTF TGTGCCAGCAGTAGAACAGGGACTACCGCCGGTAACTATGGCTACACCTTC
TRBJ2-7 - 16 - TRBV5-1 CASSHLEGNPSYEQYF TGCGCCAGCAGCCATCTGGAGGGGAATCCCTCCTACGAGCAGTACTTC
TRBJ1-6 few 14 TRBD1 TRBV2 CASRKTGRNSPLHF TGTGCCAGCAGAAAGACAGGGAGGAATTCACCCCTCCACTTT
TRBJ2-1 few 15 - TRBV15 CATSRAPFAIDEQFF TGTGCCACCAGCAGAGCCCCCTTTGCGATCGATGAGCAGTTCTTC
TRBJ2-3 - 21 TRBD2 TRBV4-2 CASSQGGLGLAGELSTDTQYF TGTGCCAGCAGCCAAGGGGGCTTGGGGCTAGCGGGGGAACTGAGCACAGATACGCAGTATTTT
TRBJ1-4 - 15 TRBD1 TRBV4-2 CASSRSRDRDEKLFF TGTGCCAGCAGCCGTTCCCGGGACAGGGATGAAAAACTGTTTTTT
TRBJ2-7 - 13 TRBD2 TRBV23-1 CASTGGESYEQYF TGCGCCAGCACCGGGGGGGAGTCCTACGAGCAGTACTTC
TRBJ2-3 - 13 - TRBV4-3 CASSLKLADTQYF TGCGCCAGCAGCCTTAAATTAGCGGATACGCAGTATTTT
TRBJ1-2 - 14 - TRBV9 CASSVDRAGSGYTF TGTGCCAGCAGCGTAGACAGGGCAGGCAGTGGCTACACCTTC
TRBJ2-7 few 19 TRBD1 TRBV7-9 CASSRWIILRQGGTNEQYF TGTGCCAGCAGCCGCTGGATTATCTTACGACAGGGTGGTACAAACGAGCAGTACTTC